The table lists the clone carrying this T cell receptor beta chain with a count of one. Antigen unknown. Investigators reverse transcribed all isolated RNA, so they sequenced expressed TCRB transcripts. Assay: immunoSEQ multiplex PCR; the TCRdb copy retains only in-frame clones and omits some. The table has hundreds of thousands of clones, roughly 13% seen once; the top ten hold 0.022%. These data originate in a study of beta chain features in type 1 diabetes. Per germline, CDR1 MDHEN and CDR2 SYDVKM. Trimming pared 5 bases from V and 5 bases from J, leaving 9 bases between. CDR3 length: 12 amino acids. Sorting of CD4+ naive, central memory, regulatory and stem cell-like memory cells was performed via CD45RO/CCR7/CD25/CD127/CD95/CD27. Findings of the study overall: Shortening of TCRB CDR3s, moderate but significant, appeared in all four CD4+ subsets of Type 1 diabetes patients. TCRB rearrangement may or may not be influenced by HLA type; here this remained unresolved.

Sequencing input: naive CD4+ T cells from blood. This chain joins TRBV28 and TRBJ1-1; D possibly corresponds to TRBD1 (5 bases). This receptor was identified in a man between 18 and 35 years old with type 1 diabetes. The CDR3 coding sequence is TGTGCCAGCAGTGTCAGGGAGACTGAAGCTTTCTTT. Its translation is CASSVRETEAFF.